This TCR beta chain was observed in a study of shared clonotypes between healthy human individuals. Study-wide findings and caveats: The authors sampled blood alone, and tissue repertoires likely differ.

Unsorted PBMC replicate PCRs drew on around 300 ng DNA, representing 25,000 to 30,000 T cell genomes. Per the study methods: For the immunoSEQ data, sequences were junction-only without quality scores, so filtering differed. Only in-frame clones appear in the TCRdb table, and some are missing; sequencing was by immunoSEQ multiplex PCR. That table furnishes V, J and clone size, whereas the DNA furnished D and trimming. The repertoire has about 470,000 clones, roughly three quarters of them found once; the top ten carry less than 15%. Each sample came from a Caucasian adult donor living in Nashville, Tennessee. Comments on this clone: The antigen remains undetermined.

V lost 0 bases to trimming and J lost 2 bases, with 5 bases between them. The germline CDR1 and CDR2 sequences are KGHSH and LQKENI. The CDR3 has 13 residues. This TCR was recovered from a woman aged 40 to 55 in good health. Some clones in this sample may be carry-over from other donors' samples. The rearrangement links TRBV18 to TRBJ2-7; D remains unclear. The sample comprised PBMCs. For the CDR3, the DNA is TGTGCCAGCTCACCACCGGCTGCCTACGAGCAGTACTTC. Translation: CASSPPAAYEQYF.